This section outlines one T cell receptor beta chain sequence together with its context. Its specificity is unknown. The data are from a study of regulatory dendritic cells for organ transplantation. After removal of 8 bases from V and 3 bases from J, the junction contained 7 bases not matched to a gene. Germline V CDR1 and CDR2: LNHNV, YYDKDF (reference sequence). This CDR3 is 14 amino acids long. Whole-study findings and limits: Memory CD8+ T cells were the most oligoclonal; naive cells were highly diverse. Regulatory dendritic cells appeared to expand memory CD8+ clones less than mature ones. The authors noted considerable between-person heterogeneity in alloreactive memory CD8+ cells.

Profiling relied on immunoSEQ multiplex PCR, and the TCRdb table lists in-frame clones only, not all of them. The sample has roughly 30,000 clones, more than 65% seen once. Source material: naive CD8+ T cells from blood. Subset in this sample: CD45RA+ naive T cells. The receptor was isolated from a human donor in good health. The gene calls are TRBV15 and TRBJ1-3; TRBD1 matches 7 bases. This CDR3 reads CATSTGRNGNTIYF. DNA of the CDR3: TGTGCCACCTCGACAGGGAGAAATGGAAACACCATATATTTT. Full variable domain (rest looked up from reference TRBV15 and TRBJ1-3): DAMVIQNPRYQVTQFGKPVTLSCSQTLNHNVMYWYQQKSSQAPKLLFHYYDKDFNNEADTPDNFQSRRPNTSFCFLDIRSPGLGDTAMYLCATSTGRNGNTIYFGEGSWLTVV.